The 25 T cell receptor beta chains listed next were all sequenced from one sample in a study of blood T cell repertoires in COVID-19. Produced via immunoSEQ multiplex PCR; TCRdb's table is partial and in-frame only. The sample has a few hundred thousand clones, 70% to 90% seen once. The sequenced material came from PBMCs or T cells enriched from blood (not recorded which). The receptors originated from a woman aged 50 to 60 with acute COVID-19.

The genes are TRBV4-1 and TRBJ2-7; D possibly corresponds to TRBD2 (5 bases). V was shortened by 4 bases and J by 2 bases, with 18 bases between the two germline ends. Germline V gene lookup returns CDR1 MGHRA and CDR2 YSYEKL. CDR3 length equals 16 residues. In nucleotides, the CDR3 is TGCGCCAGCAGCCTCATTCTTGCGGCGGGTACCTACGAGCAGTACTTC. This translates into CASSLILAAGTYEQYF.

This clone has just a few counts. Germline is not matched at one junction end, which may reflect a read error. V gene TRBV2 combines with J gene TRBJ2-7, with 8 bases matching TRBD2. CDR3 length: 12 residues. CDR1 is SNHLY, CDR2 FYNNEI, per germline. CDR3 nucleotides: TGTGCCAGCACCGAAGCCCAGCGGGAGCTTTTATGG. Its protein product is CASTEAQRELLW. Filled out from reference TRBV2 and TRBJ2-7, the complete variable domain reads EPEVTQTPSHQVTQMGQEVILRCVPISNHLYFYWYRQILGQKVEFLVSFYNNEISEKSEIFDDQFSVERPDGSNFTLKIRSTKLEDSAMYFCASTEAQRELLWGPGTRLTVT.

CDR3 sequence (DNA): TGTGCCAGCCTAGGGATGAGCGGGAGCCGCGATACGCAGTATTTT. Protein: CASLGMSGSRDTQYF. The chain couples TRBV2 to TRBJ2-3; 8 bases agree with TRBD2. The ends lost 8 bases at V and 6 bases at J; junction bases unmatched: 13. Germline V gene lookup returns CDR1 SNHLY and CDR2 FYNNEI. The CDR3 has 15 residues. The entire variable domain, with the rest obtained from reference TRBV2 and TRBJ2-3, is as follows: EPEVTQTPSHQVTQMGQEVILRCVPISNHLYFYWYRQILGQKVEFLVSFYNNEISEKSEIFDDQFSVERPDGSNFTLKIRSTKLEDSAMYFCASLGMSGSRDTQYFGPGTRLTVL.

The chain is built from TRBV27 and TRBJ2-7; a possible D gene is TRBD1 (5 bases). In germline, CDR1 is MNHEY, CDR2 SMNVEV (reference sequence). The CDR3 runs to 14 residues. Trimming cost V 5 bases and J 3 bases, with 14 bases left between them. The CDR3 coding sequence is TGTGCCAGCAGTCTGAAAAGGGGTGTCTACGAGCAGTACTTC. Translating gives CASSLKRGVYEQYF.

This chain connects TRBV28 to TRBJ2-7, with D unresolved. Germline-derived CDR1 and CDR2 are MDHEN and SYDVKM. The CDR3 is made up of 12 amino acids. V was pared by 2 bases and J by 2 bases, with 4 bases between. The CDR3 protein is CASSLTAYEQYF. In DNA form, the CDR3 reads TGTGCCAGCAGTTTAACAGCCTACGAGCAGTACTTC.

The gene calls are TRBV6-5 and TRBJ2-2; 9 positions agree with TRBD1. This CDR3 spans 14 amino acids. The V and J ends lost 8 bases and 7 bases, in that order; junction bases with no gene match: 8. Germline CDR1 MNHEY, CDR2 SVGAGI. The CDR3 DNA is TGTGCCAGCCGGGACAGGGTAGCGGGCGGGGAGCTGTTTTTT. Amino acid sequence: CASRDRVAGGELFF.

This clone was recorded only once. The chain recombines TRBV4-3 with TRBJ1-3, with D possibly TRBD1 on 5 matching bases. The CDR3 spans 16 residues. Trimming left V 1 base short and J 3 bases short, with 13 bases between. Germline V CDR1 and CDR2: LGHNA, YSLEER. CDR3 in DNA: TGCGCCAGCAGCCAAGGTGGGGCGCCCCGTGGAAACACCATATATTTT. Its translation: CASSQGGAPRGNTIYF.

V and J are TRBV4-1 and TRBJ2-7, with 8 nucleotides matching TRBD2. This CDR3 has 15 amino acids. The germline V gene encodes CDR1 MGHRA and CDR2 YSYEKL. J lost 2 bases, V lost 4 bases, and 7 bases had no gene match. CDR3 bases: TGCGCCAGCAGCCGGTTAGCGGGAACTACCTACGAGCAGTACTTC. Residues: CASSRLAGTTYEQYF.

This clone was seen once. V is TRBV10-1 and J is TRBJ2-1, with D possibly TRBD2 on 5 matching bases. V was clipped by 10 bases and J by 3 bases, with 19 bases between them. Germline V gene data show CDR1 as WNHNN and CDR2 as SYGVQD (reference sequence). There are 15 residues in the CDR3. The CDR3 sequence: CATVNSSSYYNEQFF. Written as DNA, the CDR3 is TGCGCCACCGTAAATTCTAGCAGCTACTACAATGAGCAGTTCTTC.

This chain connects TRBV7-2 to TRBJ2-1; the match to TRBD2 covers 10 bases. Germline CDR1 and CDR2: SGHTA and FQGNSA. The CDR3 has 16 residues. V gave up 0 bases and J gave up 6 bases; unmatched junction bases: 5. CDR3 in DNA: TGTGCCAGCAGCTTAGCGGCCAGCGGGAGGGCCAATGAGCAGTTCTTC. It yields the protein CASSLAASGRANEQFF.

The V call is TRBV11-3, the J call TRBJ2-1; 10 bases map to TRBD2. This CDR3 has 15 amino acids. The V segment lost 1 base and the J segment 7 bases; nucleotides outside the gene matches: 4. Germline-derived CDR1 and CDR2 are SGHNT and YENEEA. The CDR3 region is CASSLGGTSANEQFF. The DNA for the CDR3 is TGTGCCAGCAGCTTAGGAGGGACTAGCGCTAATGAGCAGTTCTTC.

This clone was found a few times. V gene TRBV7-9 combines with J gene TRBJ1-6; D remains ambiguous. The CDR3 is 12 amino acids. The germline V gene has CDR1 SEHNR and CDR2 FQNEAQ (reference sequence). V dropped 1 base and J dropped 9 bases, with 4 bases sitting between them. The CDR3 loop reads CASSLEASPLHF. As DNA, the CDR3 is TGTGCCAGCAGCTTAGAAGCTTCACCCCTCCACTTT.

The chain employs TRBV24-1 and TRBJ2-3; D may be TRBD1 (6 bases). The CDR3 length is 14 residues. Germline V gives CDR1 KGHDR, CDR2 SFDVKD. Trimming removed 12 bases from V and 2 bases from J, with 17 bases in between. The CDR3 loop is CASAQGSLTDTQYF. The DNA for the CDR3 is TGTGCCTCAGCGCAGGGGTCCCTCACAGATACGCAGTATTTT.

This clone came up once. This chain joins TRBV19 and TRBJ1-1; TRBD1 matches at 10 bases. The germline V gene has CDR1 LNHDA and CDR2 SQIVND (reference sequence). This CDR3 comprises 15 residues. The V segment lost 4 bases and the J segment 0 bases; nucleotides outside the gene matches: 2. The CDR3, as DNA: TGTGCCAGTAGTAGGGACAGGGGATTGAACACTGAAGCTTTCTTT. Translation: CASSRDRGLNTEAFF.

The gene calls are TRBV7-3 and TRBJ1-1, with 9 positions matching TRBD1. Germline lookup yields CDR1 SGHTA and CDR2 FQGTGA. Trimming at V came to 6 bases and at J to 3 bases, leaving 2 bases not matched to a gene. The CDR3 consists of 13 residues. The CDR3 DNA reads as TGTGCCAGCAGTCGGGACAGGGACACTGAAGCTTTCTTT. This codes for CASSRDRDTEAFF.

The chain combines TRBV3-1 (or the pseudogene TRBV3-2) with TRBJ2-7; TRBD2 matches 11 bases. This CDR3 has 15 amino acids. Germline CDR1 LGHDT, CDR2 YNNKEL (reference sequence). V lost 3 bases, J lost 6 bases, and 7 bases stayed unmatched. CDR3 region: CASSHLAGGRSEQYF. In DNA, the CDR3 is TGTGCCAGCAGCCACCTAGCGGGAGGTAGATCCGAGCAGTACTTC.

This clone was seen just once. This chain joins TRBV18 and TRBJ1-3; D uncertain. The V gene lost 3 bases and the J gene lost 0 bases, with 12 bases spanning the gap. The CDR3 length is 16 residues. The germline gives CDR1 KGHSH, CDR2 LQKENI. In nucleotides, the CDR3 is TGTGCCAGCTCACCCTCCGAGCTCCACTCTGGAAACACCATATATTTT. Its translation is CASSPSELHSGNTIYF.

The rearrangement joins TRBV7-9 to TRBJ1-1; TRBD1 aligns across 7 bases. Trimming took 6 bases from V and 0 from J; bases not matched to a gene: 1. The CDR3 runs to 13 residues. Germline V CDR1 and CDR2: SEHNR, FQNEAQ (reference sequence). This CDR3 is CASRQGVNTEAFF. The CDR3 coding sequence is TGTGCCAGCAGGCAGGGGGTGAACACTGAAGCTTTCTTT.

The chain has TRBV28 and TRBJ1-2; D possibly corresponds to TRBD1 (6 bases). Germline lookup yields CDR1 MDHEN and CDR2 SYDVKM. The CDR3 sequence is 12 residues long. V gave up 11 bases and J gave up 4 bases, with 14 bases separating them. DNA for the CDR3: TGTGCCTTGGCGGACAGCCTCTATGGCTACACCTTC. It yields the protein CALADSLYGYTF.

This clone has a single count. J is TRBJ2-3 and V is TRBV4-2, with TRBD2 identical over 15 bases. V was pared by 2 bases and J by 6 bases, with 6 bases of the junction left unmatched. CDR1 is LGHNA, CDR2 YNFKEQ, per germline. CDR3 length: 17 residues. As DNA, the CDR3 is TGTGCCAGCAGCCAATCCGGGACTAGCGGGAGGTTGGATACGCAGTATTTT. Its protein is CASSQSGTSGRLDTQYF.

DNA of the CDR3: TGTGCCAGCAGTTTAACGACTAGCGGGAGGACAGAGACCCAGTACTTC. Its protein product is CASSLTTSGRTETQYF. The V call is TRBV27, the J call TRBJ2-5, with TRBD2 matching 13 bases. Germline V gene sequence: CDR1 MNHEY, CDR2 SMNVEV (reference sequence). J was trimmed by 4 bases and V by 2 bases; bases with no gene match: 4. The CDR3 sequence is 16 residues long.

The chain joins TRBV29-1 to TRBJ1-4, with no clear D. There are 10 residues in the CDR3. Trimming stripped 4 bases from V and 8 bases from J, with 5 bases between. CDR1 is SQVTM, CDR2 ANQGSEA, per germline. The CDR3, as DNA: TGCAGCGTTGGCGGCGAAAAACTGTTTTTT. This sequence encodes CSVGGEKLFF.

The chain links TRBV27 to TRBJ2-3, with TRBD2 as a possible D gene (5 bases). CDR3 length: 16 residues. Germline V CDR1 and CDR2: MNHEY, SMNVEV (reference sequence). V shed 6 bases and J shed 4 bases, with 20 bases lying between them. CDR3 amino acids: CASSPPRAGGADTQYF. CDR3 sequence (DNA): TGTGCCAGCAGCCCACCACGTGCGGGTGGCGCAGATACGCAGTATTTT.

This sequence joins TRBV7-9 and TRBJ2-6; D gene uncertain. V lost 1 base and J lost 0, with 7 bases in between. There are 16 residues in the CDR3. Germline CDR1 and CDR2: SEHNR and FQNEAQ (reference sequence). The CDR3 sequence: CASSLGTSSGANVLTF. The CDR3 DNA follows: TGTGCCAGCAGCTTAGGTACGAGCTCTGGGGCCAACGTCCTGACTTTC.

The chain has TRBV4-2 and TRBJ1-4; D is perhaps TRBD1 (5 bases). Trimming took off 2 bases at V and 5 bases at J, with 15 bases between the two ends. The germline V gene has CDR1 LGHNA and CDR2 YNFKEQ. CDR3 size: 16 residues. CDR3 sequence: CASSQIHSGYNEKLFF. The DNA of the CDR3 is TGTGCCAGCAGCCAAATCCATTCAGGGTACAATGAAAAACTGTTTTTT.